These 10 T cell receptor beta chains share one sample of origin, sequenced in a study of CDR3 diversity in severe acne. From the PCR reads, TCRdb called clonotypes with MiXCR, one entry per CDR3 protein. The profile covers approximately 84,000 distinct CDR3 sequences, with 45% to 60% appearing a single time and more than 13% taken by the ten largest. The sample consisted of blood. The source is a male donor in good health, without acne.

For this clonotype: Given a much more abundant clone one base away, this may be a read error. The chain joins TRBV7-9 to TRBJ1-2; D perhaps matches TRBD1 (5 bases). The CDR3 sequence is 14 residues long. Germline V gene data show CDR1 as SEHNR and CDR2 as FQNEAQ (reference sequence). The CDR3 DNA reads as TGTGCCAGCAGCTTAGCATCGGGAGGGGCTGGCTGCACCTTC. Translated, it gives CASSLASGGAGCTF.

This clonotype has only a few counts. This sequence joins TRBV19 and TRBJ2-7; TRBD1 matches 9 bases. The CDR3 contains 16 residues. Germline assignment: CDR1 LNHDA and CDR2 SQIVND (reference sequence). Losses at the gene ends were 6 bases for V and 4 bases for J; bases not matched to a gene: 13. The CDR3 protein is CASSTRGQGARYEQYF. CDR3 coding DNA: TGTGCCAGTAGCACGAGGGGACAGGGAGCCCGATACGAGCAGTACTTC.

CDR3 DNA: TGCGCCAGCAGTGAGGTCCTAGCGGGGACAGGGAGCCACGAGCAGTACTTC. Protein: CASSEVLAGTGSHEQYF. The rearrangement links TRBV10-1 to TRBJ2-7; either TRBD1 or TRBD2 may supply D (9 bases each). The CDR3 loop spans 17 amino acids. Between the trimmed V and J ends, which lost 2 bases and 5 bases, there was a span of 22 bases. CDR1 is WNHNN, CDR2 SYGVQD, per germline (reference sequence).

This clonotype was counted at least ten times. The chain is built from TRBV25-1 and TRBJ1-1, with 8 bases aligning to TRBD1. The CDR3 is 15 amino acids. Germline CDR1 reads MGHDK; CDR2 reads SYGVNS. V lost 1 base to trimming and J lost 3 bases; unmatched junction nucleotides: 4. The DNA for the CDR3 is TGTGCCAGCAGTGAATCGGTGACAGGGGACACTGAAGCTTTCTTT. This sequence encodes CASSESVTGDTEAFF.

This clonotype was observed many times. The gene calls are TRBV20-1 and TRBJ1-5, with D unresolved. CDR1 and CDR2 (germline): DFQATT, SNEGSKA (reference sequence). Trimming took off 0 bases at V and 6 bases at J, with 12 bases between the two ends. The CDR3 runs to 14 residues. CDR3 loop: CSARDGSGGQPQHF. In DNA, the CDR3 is TGCAGTGCTAGAGATGGTTCAGGTGGTCAGCCCCAGCATTTT.

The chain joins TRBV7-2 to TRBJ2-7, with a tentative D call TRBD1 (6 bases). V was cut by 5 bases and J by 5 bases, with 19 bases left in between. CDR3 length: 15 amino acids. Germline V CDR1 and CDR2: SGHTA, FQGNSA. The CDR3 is CASSPFVRGTHEQYF. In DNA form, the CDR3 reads TGTGCCAGCAGCCCCTTCGTTAGGGGGACCCACGAGCAGTACTTC.

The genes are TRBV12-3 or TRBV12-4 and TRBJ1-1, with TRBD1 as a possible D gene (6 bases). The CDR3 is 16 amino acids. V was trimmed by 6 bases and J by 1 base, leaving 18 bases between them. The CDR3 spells CASRPEVGGANTEAFF. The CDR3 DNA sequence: TGTGCCAGCAGGCCTGAGGTAGGGGGGGCGAACACTGAAGCTTTCTTT.

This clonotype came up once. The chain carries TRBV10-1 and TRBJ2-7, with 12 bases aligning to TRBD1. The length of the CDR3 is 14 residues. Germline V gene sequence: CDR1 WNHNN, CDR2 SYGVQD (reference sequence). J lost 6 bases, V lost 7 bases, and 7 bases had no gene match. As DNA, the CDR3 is TGCGCCAGCACACCGGGACAGGGGGCGCTCGAGCAGTACTTC. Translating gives CASTPGQGALEQYF.

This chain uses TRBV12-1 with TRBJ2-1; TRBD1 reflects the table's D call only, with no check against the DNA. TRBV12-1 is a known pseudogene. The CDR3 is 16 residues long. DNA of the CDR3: TGTGCCAGCAGCTTTGGGGACAGGGGGCTACTAAATGAGCAGTTCTTC. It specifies CASSFGDRGLLNEQFF.

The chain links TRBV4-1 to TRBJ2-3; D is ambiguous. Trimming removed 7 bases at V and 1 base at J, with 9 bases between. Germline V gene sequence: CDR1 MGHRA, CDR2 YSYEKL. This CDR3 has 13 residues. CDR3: CASTPERTDTQYF. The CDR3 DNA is TGCGCCAGCACCCCAGAACGCACAGATACGCAGTATTTT.